This is a list of T cell receptor beta chains from one sample in a study of cytomegalovirus exposure and HLA in healthy donors. Assay used: immunoSEQ multiplex PCR; TCRdb lists only in-frame clones, some missing. The sample records 150,000 to 200,000 clones, less than 95% being singletons. The sequenced sample was PBMCs. The source of these receptors is a woman aged 18-30 years in good health and CMV-seropositive. Both conserved end residues are part of each CDR3. The D gene is left open where the match is weak. A row's size may be missing; if present it is once, few, many or a size class.

V gene	CDR3 length	D gene	J gene	clone size	CDR3 DNA	CDR3 protein
TRBV19	14	-	TRBJ1-5	-	TGTGCCAGTAGTATTGAGGTGGCCAATCAGCCCCAGCATTTT	CASSIEVANQPQHF
TRBV29-1	18	TRBD2	TRBJ2-3	-	TGCAGCGTTGAAGGGTGGCGCGGGGGGGCCGATTCATCAGATACGCAGTATTTT	CSVEGWRGGADSSDTQYF
TRBV30	13	-	TRBJ1-5	-	TGTGCCTGGAGTAAGGGGGGCAATCAGCCCCAGCATTTT	CAWSKGGNQPQHF
TRBV27	17	TRBD1	TRBJ1-6	once	TGTGCCAGCAGTTTATCCAGGACAGGCGACTTAGGGTCACCCCTCCACTTT	CASSLSRTGDLGSPLHF
TRBV7-9	15	-	TRBJ1-4	-	TGTGCCAGCAGCTTAGTTGGGGGCCGATACGAAAAACTGTTTTTT	CASSLVGGRYEKLFF
TRBV5-1	12	-	TRBJ2-3	-	TGCGCCAGCAGCTTGGAGGGGGATACGCAGTATTTT	CASSLEGDTQYF
TRBV27	14	-	TRBJ2-5	-	TGTGCCAGCAGTCGTCGAGACAGAGAAGAGACCCAGTACTTC	CASSRRDREETQYF
TRBV25-1	13	-	TRBJ2-7	-	TGTGCCAGCGCTTGGGGGCGCTCCTACGAGCAGTACTTC	CASAWGRSYEQYF
TRBV13	14	-	TRBJ1-1	-	TGTGCCAGCAGCGTCGGTTGGGCGAACACTGAAGCTTTCTTT	CASSVGWANTEAFF
TRBV28	13	-	TRBJ1-2	-	TGTGCCAGCAGTCCCCCCGGGTACTATGGCTACACCTTC	CASSPPGYYGYTF
TRBV6-5	14	-	TRBJ1-1	-	TGTGCCAGCAGTTACTCAGTAGTGAACACTGAAGCTTTCTTT	CASSYSVVNTEAFF
TRBV19	14	TRBD1	TRBJ2-7	-	TGTGCCAGTAGTGTGGGGACAGGCTCCTACGAGCAGTACTTC	CASSVGTGSYEQYF
TRBV5-1	15	TRBD1	TRBJ2-3	once	TGCGCCAGCAGCTTGGACAGGGGGAAAGTAGATACGCAGTATTTT	CASSLDRGKVDTQYF
TRBV5-4	13	-	TRBJ2-7	-	TGTGCCAGCAGCGGGGCGGGGAGGTACGAGCAGTACTTC	CASSGAGRYEQYF
TRBV21-1	16	-	TRBJ1-1	-	TGTGCCAGCACCAAGCTCCGTGGAGGGTCTAACACTGAAGCTTTCTTT	CASTKLRGGSNTEAFF
TRBV27	14	-	TRBJ2-7	-	TGTGCCAGCAGTTTATCAGTCCACAGGAACGAGCAGTACTTC	CASSLSVHRNEQYF
TRBV2	12	-	TRBJ2-1	-	TGTGCCAGCAAGAAGGAAGGGGATGAGCAGTTCTTC	CASKKEGDEQFF
TRBV5-1	14	-	TRBJ2-1	-	TGCGCCAGCAGCTTGGAGGAGGGGCACAATGAGCAGTTCTTC	CASSLEEGHNEQFF
TRBV29-1	14	TRBD2	TRBJ2-3	-	TGCAGCGTTCGGGCCAGCGGGAGTGCAGATACGCAGTATTTT	CSVRASGSADTQYF
TRBV7-6	14	-	TRBJ1-1	-	TGTGCCAGCAGCTTAGATAGCACGAACACTGAAGCTTTCTTT	CASSLDSTNTEAFF
TRBV15	18	TRBD1	TRBJ2-3	-	TGTGCCACCAGCTCCCGGCGGGGCCGGGACAGGGTGGGAGATACGCAGTATTTT	CATSSRRGRDRVGDTQYF
TRBV30	13	-	TRBJ2-1	-	TGTGCCTGGAGGGCTAGCGAATACAATGAGCAGTTCTTC	CAWRASEYNEQFF
TRBV6-5	13	-	TRBJ1-4	-	TGTGCCAGCAGCCCCGGACAGTTTGAAAAACTGTTTTTT	CASSPGQFEKLFF
TRBV15	17	TRBD1	TRBJ2-7	-	TGTGCCACCAGCGGTACCCGGGACAGGGCGTTAGGTGCCGAGCAGTACTTC	CATSGTRDRALGAEQYF
TRBV5-6	14	-	TRBJ1-2	-	TGTGCCAGCAGTTATCGGACAGCTAACTATGGCTACACCTTC	CASSYRTANYGYTF
TRBV28	12	-	TRBJ2-1	-	TGTGCCATCGACGCCCCTGGCGGTGAGCAGTTCTTC	CAIDAPGGEQFF
TRBV6-5	15	-	TRBJ2-4	-	TGTGCCAGCAGCCAGGGGCAATTAGCCAAAAACATTCAGTACTTC	CASSQGQLAKNIQYF
TRBV6-1	11	TRBD1	TRBJ1-1	-	TGTGCCAGCATCCGGACAGGATGGGCTTTCTTT	CASIRTGWAFF
TRBV28	19	-	TRBJ1-5	-	TGTGCCAGCAGTCAGATGCGTGGGGCAGCGCAATGGGGCAATCAGCCCCAGCATTTT	CASSQMRGAAQWGNQPQHF
TRBV7-2	16	TRBD1	TRBJ1-3	-	TGTGCCAGCAGCAGCTACAGGGGAAACCACGGAAACACCATATATTTT	CASSSYRGNHGNTIYF
TRBV28	15	-	TRBJ2-3	-	TGTGCCAGCAGCCCCCGTAGGCTGGGCCAAAATACGCAGTATTTT	CASSPRRLGQNTQYF
TRBV28	16	TRBD1	TRBJ2-5	-	TGTGCCAGCAGTTTGCGGAGACAGGGTAGTGGGGAGACCCAGTACTTC	CASSLRRQGSGETQYF
TRBV19	16	-	TRBJ1-3	-	TGTGCCAGTAGTATGTCTGGACTTTCCTCTGGAAACACCATATATTTT	CASSMSGLSSGNTIYF
TRBV11-3	14	-	TRBJ2-1	-	TGTGCCAGCAGCCCTCCCGGGAGAGTATATGAGCAGTTCTTC	CASSPPGRVYEQFF
TRBV11-3	13	-	TRBJ2-5	few	TGTGCCAGCAGCTTTGGACAGCAAGAGACCCAGTACTTC	CASSFGQQETQYF
TRBV7-9	17	TRBD2	TRBJ2-1	-	TGTGCCAGCAGCCTTACCCCATCTAGCGGGGGTTACAATGAGCAGTTCTTC	CASSLTPSSGGYNEQFF
TRBV5-1	21	TRBD2	TRBJ2-3	-	TGCGCCAGCAGCTTGGCCCGGACTAGCGGGGACGCATGGGAGCTTCGGTATACGCAGTATTTT	CASSLARTSGDAWELRYTQYF
TRBV6-5	13	-	TRBJ2-5	-	TGTGCCAGCAAGAGGGTCCACGGAGAGACCCAGTACTTC	CASKRVHGETQYF
TRBV5-1	11	-	TRBJ1-1	few	TGCGCCAGCAGCTCGACAGGAGAAGCTTTCTTT	CASSSTGEAFF
TRBV27	16	TRBD1	TRBJ2-7	-	TGTGCCAGCAGTAACCGTCTAGGACAGGGGCGGTACGAGCAGTACTTC	CASSNRLGQGRYEQYF
TRBV19	14	-	TRBJ1-1	-	TGTGCCAGTAGTATATTTGAAATTGGAGGAGAAGCTTTCTTT	CASSIFEIGGEAFF
TRBV15	14	TRBD2	TRBJ2-1	-	TGTGCCACCAGCAGAGCGGGAGGAGTAGGTGAGCAGTTCTTC	CATSRAGGVGEQFF
TRBV10-3	15	TRBD2	TRBJ2-3	-	TGTGCCATCAGTGAGTCGGGACTAGCGGGTGATACGCAGTATTTT	CAISESGLAGDTQYF
TRBV30	15	TRBD2	TRBJ2-7	-	TGTGCCTGGAGCCTTACTAGCGGGGGGACCTACGAGCAGTACTTC	CAWSLTSGGTYEQYF
TRBV7-2	14	TRBD2	TRBJ2-1	-	TGTGCCAGCAGCGCTAGCGGGGGGGCAGGTGAGCAGTTCTTC	CASSASGGAGEQFF
TRBV28	14	-	TRBJ1-1	-	TGTGCCAGCAGTTTGGGCAGGGCGATCACTGAAGCTTTCTTT	CASSLGRAITEAFF
TRBV6-1	13	-	TRBJ2-7	once	TGTGCCAGCAGTCTAGGGGGCTCCTACGAGCAGTACTTC	CASSLGGSYEQYF
TRBV10-1	15	TRBD1	TRBJ1-2	-	TGCGCCAGCAGTGCACGACAGGGGTCTAACTATGGCTACACCTTC	CASSARQGSNYGYTF
TRBV7-2	16	TRBD2	TRBJ2-2	-	TGTGCCAGCAGCCCCCGACTAGCGGTTAACACCGGGGAGCTGTTTTTT	CASSPRLAVNTGELFF
TRBV30	15	-	TRBJ1-1	-	TGTGCCTGGAGCCCTTTTACAGCGGGGAACACTGAAGCTTTCTTT	CAWSPFTAGNTEAFF
TRBV19	16	-	TRBJ2-1	-	TGTGCCAGTAGTAAGTTCGTAACAGGTGCCCACAATGAGCAGTTCTTC	CASSKFVTGAHNEQFF
TRBV19	16	-	TRBJ1-1	-	TGTGCCAGTAGTGGAGCGGGGGGCCTAATGAACACTGAAGCTTTCTTT	CASSGAGGLMNTEAFF
TRBV28	14	-	TRBJ1-5	-	TGTGCCAGCAGTTTAGGAGGGGGCAATCAGCCCCAGCATTTT	CASSLGGGNQPQHF
TRBV10-2	13	TRBD2	TRBJ2-7	-	TGCGCCAGCAAGCGACTAGCATCCTACGAGCAGTACTTC	CASKRLASYEQYF
TRBV6-5	15	-	TRBJ2-7	-	TGTGCCAGCAGTTACAGTCAGGGGTCGATCGACGAGCAGTACTTC	CASSYSQGSIDEQYF
TRBV7-9	14	-	TRBJ1-2	few	TGTGCCAGCAGCACCGAGGTCCCCTCTCGGGGCTACACCTTC	CASSTEVPSRGYTF
TRBV7-6	17	TRBD1	TRBJ2-1	-	TGTGCCAGCAGCCTCATTACAGGGGCAGGGTCCTACAATGAGCAGTTCTTC	CASSLITGAGSYNEQFF
TRBV6-5	16	-	TRBJ2-2	-	TGTGCCAGCAGTTACCTATTAGGGGCGAGCACCGGGGAGCTGTTTTTT	CASSYLLGASTGELFF
TRBV9	16	TRBD1	TRBJ1-1	-	TGTGCCAGCAGCTACCACACAGGGGAATTGAACACTGAAGCTTTCTTT	CASSYHTGELNTEAFF
TRBV7-9	15	-	TRBJ1-2	-	TGTGCCAGCAGCCCTATCGACGACAGCCCCAATGGCTACACCTTC	CASSPIDDSPNGYTF